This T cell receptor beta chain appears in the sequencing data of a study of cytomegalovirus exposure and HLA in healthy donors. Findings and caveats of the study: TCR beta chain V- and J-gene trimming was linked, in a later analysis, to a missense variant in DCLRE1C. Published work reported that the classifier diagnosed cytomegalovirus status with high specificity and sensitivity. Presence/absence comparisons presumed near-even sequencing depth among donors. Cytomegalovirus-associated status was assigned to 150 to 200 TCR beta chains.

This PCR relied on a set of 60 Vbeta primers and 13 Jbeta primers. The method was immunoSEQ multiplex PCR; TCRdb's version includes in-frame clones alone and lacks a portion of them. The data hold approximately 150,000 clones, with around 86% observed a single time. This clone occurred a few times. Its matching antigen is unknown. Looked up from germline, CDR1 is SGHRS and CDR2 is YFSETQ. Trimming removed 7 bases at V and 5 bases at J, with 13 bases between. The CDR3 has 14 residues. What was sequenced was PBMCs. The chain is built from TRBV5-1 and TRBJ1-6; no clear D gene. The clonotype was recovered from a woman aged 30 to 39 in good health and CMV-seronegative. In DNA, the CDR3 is TGCGCCAGCGGTAGAGATCTAAATAATTCACCCCTCCACTTT. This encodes CASGRDLNNSPLHF.